This T cell receptor beta chain originates from a study of blood T cell repertoires in COVID-19. Across the study: Either two negative PCRs, clearance, or symptom resolution qualified Cohort 3 donors as recovered.

Between the trimmed V and J ends, which lost 0 bases and 7 bases, there was a span of 15 bases. Germline V gene data show CDR1 as MGHRA and CDR2 as YSYEKL. The CDR3 spans 15 residues. In the original processing: Using reference gene primer amplification, nucleated cell counts were estimated. The method was immunoSEQ multiplex PCR; TCRdb's version includes in-frame clones alone and lacks a portion of them. V and J calls and clone size are as listed in that table; D and trimming were resolved from the DNA. The sample lists under 150,000 clones, about 87% occurring once. The TCR originated in a man aged 50-59 years in a cohort exposed to, infected with or recovered from COVID-19 (not recorded which). The sequenced sample consisted of PBMCs or T cells enriched from blood (not recorded which). The chain recombines TRBV4-1 with TRBJ1-2; TRBD1 is a possible D gene (6 bases). CDR3 region: CASSQEAGAVGGYTF. For the CDR3, the DNA is TGCGCCAGCAGCCAAGAGGCAGGGGCCGTTGGTGGCTACACCTTC.